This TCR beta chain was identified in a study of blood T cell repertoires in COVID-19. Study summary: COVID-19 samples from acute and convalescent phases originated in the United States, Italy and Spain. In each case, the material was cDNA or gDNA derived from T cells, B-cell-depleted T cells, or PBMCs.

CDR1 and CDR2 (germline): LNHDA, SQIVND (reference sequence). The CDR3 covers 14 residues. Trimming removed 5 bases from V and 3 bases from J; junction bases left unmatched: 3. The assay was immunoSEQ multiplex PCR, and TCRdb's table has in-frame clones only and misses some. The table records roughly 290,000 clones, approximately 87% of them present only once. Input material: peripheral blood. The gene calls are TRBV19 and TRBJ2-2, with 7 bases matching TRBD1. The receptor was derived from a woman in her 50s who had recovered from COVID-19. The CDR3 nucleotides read TGTGCCAGTAGTTTTCAGGGGGACACCGGGGAGCTGTTTTTT. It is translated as CASSFQGDTGELFF.